Following are 6 T cell receptor beta chains from one sample sequenced in a study of blood T cell repertoires in COVID-19. Profiled with immunoSEQ multiplex PCR; TCRdb holds only in-frame clones, not every one. Here the sample spans about 140,000 clones, approximately 81% being singletons. The sample taken for sequencing was PBMCs or T cells enriched from blood (not recorded which). These receptors all stem from a man aged 35 to 55 with acute COVID-19.

This chain joins TRBV6-5 and TRBJ1-1, with 7 positions matching TRBD1. Germline trimming cut 6 bases from V and 0 bases from J; bases unmatched to any gene: 1. The germline CDR1 and CDR2 sequences are MNHEY and SVGAGI. The CDR3 loop spans 13 amino acids. CDR3 in amino acids: CASSDRVNTEAFF. The CDR3, as DNA: TGTGCCAGCAGCGACAGGGTGAACACTGAAGCTTTCTTT.

The count of this clone is one. This rearrangement joins TRBV7-8 to TRBJ1-2; D is uncertain. CDR3 length: 12 amino acids. Trimming left V 5 bases short and J 8 bases short, with 12 bases between. Germline CDR1 reads SGHVS; CDR2 reads FQNEAQ. The CDR3 DNA is TGTGCCAGCAGCCGTGAGGTAGAAGGCTACACCTTC. This gives the protein CASSREVEGYTF.

V usage is TRBV14 and J usage is TRBJ2-7; the D gene is possibly TRBD2 (5 bases). The CDR3 contains 16 residues. Per the germline V gene, CDR1 is SGHDN and CDR2 is FVKESK. V lost 4 bases and J 2 bases, leaving 18 bases between the germline ends. CDR3 loop: CASSPTEAGITYEQYF. The CDR3 nucleotides read TGTGCCAGCAGCCCCACCGAAGCCGGGATTACCTACGAGCAGTACTTC.

The sample holds a few counts of this clone. The rearrangement joins TRBV29-1 to TRBJ2-3; tentative D call: TRBD2 (6 bases). This CDR3 comprises 14 residues. CDR1 is SQVTM and CDR2 is ANQGSEA in the germline V gene. The V end was cut by 8 bases, the J end by 6 bases, with 21 bases between. The CDR3 spells CSTQGGMLSDTQYF. The CDR3 DNA reads as TGCAGCACCCAGGGCGGGATGTTATCGGATACGCAGTATTTT.

The chain links TRBV11-2 to TRBJ2-1, with D possibly being TRBD2 (7 bases). This CDR3 spans 16 amino acids. Trimming took off 5 bases at V and 7 bases at J, with 21 bases between the two ends. CDR1 and CDR2 (germline): SGHAT, FQNNGV. In DNA form, the CDR3 reads TGTGCCAGCAGCCCCCTGGGACGGGGGGCTCGGAATGAGCAGTTCTTC. Protein sequence: CASSPLGRGARNEQFF.

This clone has just one count. The V and J genes are TRBV7-2 and TRBJ2-4, with D possibly being TRBD2 (5 bases). This CDR3 is 13 amino acids long. The V end was cut by 5 bases, the J end by 7 bases, with 12 bases between. Per germline, CDR1 SGHTA and CDR2 FQGNSA. The CDR3 coding sequence is TGTGCCAGCAGCCCCCGTCGGGGTAACATTCAGTACTTC. It encodes CASSPRRGNIQYF.